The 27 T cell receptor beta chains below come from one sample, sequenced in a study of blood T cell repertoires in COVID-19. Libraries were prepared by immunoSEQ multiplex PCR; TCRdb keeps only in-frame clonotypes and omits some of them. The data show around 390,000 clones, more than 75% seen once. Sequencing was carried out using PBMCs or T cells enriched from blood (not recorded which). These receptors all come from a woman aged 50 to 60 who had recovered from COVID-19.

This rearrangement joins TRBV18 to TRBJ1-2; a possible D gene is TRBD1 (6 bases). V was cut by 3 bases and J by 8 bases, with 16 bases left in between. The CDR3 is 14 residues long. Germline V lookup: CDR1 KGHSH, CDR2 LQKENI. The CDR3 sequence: CASSPSSGDRGYTF. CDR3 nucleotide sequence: TGTGCCAGCTCACCTTCGTCAGGGGATAGGGGCTACACCTTC.

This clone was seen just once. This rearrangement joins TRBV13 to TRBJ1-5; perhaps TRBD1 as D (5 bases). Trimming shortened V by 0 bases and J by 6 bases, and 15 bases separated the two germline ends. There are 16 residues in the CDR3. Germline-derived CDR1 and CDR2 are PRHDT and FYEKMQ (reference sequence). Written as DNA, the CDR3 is TGTGCCAGCAGCTTAGGTCGGGCAGGGCTGATTCAGCCCCAGCATTTT. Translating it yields CASSLGRAGLIQPQHF.

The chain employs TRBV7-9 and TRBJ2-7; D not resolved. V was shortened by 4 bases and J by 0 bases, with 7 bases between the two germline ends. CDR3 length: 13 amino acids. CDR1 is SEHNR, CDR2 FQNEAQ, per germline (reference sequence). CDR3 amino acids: CASSSFSSYEQYF. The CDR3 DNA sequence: TGTGCCAGCAGCTCCTTTTCCTCCTACGAGCAGTACTTC.

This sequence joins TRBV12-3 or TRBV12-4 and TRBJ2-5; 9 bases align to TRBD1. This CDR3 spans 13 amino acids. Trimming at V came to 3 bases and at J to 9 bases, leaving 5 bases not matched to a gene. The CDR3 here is CASSLDRGSAQYF. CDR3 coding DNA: TGTGCCAGCAGTTTGGACAGGGGCTCGGCCCAGTACTTC.

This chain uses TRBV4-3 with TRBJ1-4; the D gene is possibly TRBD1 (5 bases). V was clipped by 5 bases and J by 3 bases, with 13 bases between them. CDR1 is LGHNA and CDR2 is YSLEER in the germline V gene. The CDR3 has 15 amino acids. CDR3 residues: CASSGRGTANEKLFF. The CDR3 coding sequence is TGCGCCAGCAGCGGCCGCGGGACGGCTAATGAAAAACTGTTTTTT.

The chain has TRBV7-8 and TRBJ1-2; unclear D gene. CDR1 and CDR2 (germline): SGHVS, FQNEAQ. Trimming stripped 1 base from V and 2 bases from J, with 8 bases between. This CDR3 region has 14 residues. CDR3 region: CASSLGAGNYGYTF. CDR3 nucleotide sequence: TGTGCCAGCAGCTTAGGGGCAGGCAACTATGGCTACACCTTC.

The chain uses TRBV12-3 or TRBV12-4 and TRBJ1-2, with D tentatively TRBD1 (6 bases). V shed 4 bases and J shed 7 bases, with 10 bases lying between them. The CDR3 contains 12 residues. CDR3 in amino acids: CASSSRGSGYTF. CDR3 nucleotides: TGTGCCAGCAGTTCCAGGGGTTCTGGCTACACCTTC.

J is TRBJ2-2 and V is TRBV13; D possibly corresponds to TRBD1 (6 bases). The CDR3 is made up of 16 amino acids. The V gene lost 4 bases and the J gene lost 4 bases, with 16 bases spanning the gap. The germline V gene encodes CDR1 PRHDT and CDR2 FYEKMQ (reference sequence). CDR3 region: CASSWGHGQTTGELFF. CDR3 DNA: TGTGCCAGCAGCTGGGGGCACGGACAGACCACCGGGGAGCTGTTTTTT.

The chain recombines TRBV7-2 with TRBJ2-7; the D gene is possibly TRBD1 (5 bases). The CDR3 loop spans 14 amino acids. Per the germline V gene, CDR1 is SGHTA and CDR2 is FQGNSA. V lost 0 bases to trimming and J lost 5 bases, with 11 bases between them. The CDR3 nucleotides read TGTGCCAGCAGCTTAGCCAGGGAATTGGACGAGCAGTACTTC. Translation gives CASSLARELDEQYF.

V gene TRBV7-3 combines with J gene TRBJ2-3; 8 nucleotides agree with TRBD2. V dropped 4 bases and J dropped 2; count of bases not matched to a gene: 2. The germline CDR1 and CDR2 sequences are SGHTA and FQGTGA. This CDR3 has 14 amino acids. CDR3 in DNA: TGTGCCAGCAGCTCGCGGGGGGCCACAGATACGCAGTATTTT. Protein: CASSSRGATDTQYF.

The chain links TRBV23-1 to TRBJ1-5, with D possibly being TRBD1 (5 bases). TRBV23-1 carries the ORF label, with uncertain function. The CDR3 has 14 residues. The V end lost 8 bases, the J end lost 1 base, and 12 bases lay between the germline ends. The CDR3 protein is CASAQGESNQPQHF. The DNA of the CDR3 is TGCGCCAGCGCCCAAGGGGAAAGCAATCAGCCCCAGCATTTT.

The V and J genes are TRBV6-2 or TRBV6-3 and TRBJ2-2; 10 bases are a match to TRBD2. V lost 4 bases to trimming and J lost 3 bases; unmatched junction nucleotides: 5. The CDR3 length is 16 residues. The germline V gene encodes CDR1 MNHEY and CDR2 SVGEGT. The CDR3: CASSWRAGGDTGELFF. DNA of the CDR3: TGTGCCAGCAGTTGGCGAGCGGGGGGGGACACCGGGGAGCTGTTTTTT.

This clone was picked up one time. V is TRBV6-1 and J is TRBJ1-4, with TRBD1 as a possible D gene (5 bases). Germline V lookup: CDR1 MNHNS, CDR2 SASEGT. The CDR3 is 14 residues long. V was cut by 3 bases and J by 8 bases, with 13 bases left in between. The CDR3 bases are TGTGCCAGCAGTGATCAGGGTTTACGGGAAAAACTGTTTTTT. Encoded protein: CASSDQGLREKLFF.

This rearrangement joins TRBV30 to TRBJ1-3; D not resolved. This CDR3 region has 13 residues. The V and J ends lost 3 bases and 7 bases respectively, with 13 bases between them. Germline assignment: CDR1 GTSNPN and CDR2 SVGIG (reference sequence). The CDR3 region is CAWSGGPKNTIYF. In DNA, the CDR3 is TGTGCCTGGAGCGGAGGCCCTAAGAACACCATATATTTT.

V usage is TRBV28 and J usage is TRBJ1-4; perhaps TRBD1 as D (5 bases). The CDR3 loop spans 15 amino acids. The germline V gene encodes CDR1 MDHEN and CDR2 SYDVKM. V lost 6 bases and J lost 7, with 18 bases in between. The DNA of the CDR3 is TGTGCCAGCAGCTTCAAGGGGATCTGGGGTGAAAAACTGTTTTTT. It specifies CASSFKGIWGEKLFF.

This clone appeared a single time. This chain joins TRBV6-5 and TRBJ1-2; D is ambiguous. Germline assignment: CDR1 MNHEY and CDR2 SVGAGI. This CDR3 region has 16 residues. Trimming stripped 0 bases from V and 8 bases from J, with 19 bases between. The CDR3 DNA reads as TGTGCCAGCAGTTACTCGTCTCGTTCGGGGAGAAGCGGCTACACCTTC. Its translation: CASSYSSRSGRSGYTF.

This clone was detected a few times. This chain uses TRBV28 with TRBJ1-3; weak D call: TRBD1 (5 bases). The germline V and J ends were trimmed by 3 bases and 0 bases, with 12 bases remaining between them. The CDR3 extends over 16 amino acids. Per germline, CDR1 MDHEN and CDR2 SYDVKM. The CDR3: CASSFIGETSGNTIYF. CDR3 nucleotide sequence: TGTGCCAGCAGTTTTATAGGGGAAACCTCTGGAAACACCATATATTTT.

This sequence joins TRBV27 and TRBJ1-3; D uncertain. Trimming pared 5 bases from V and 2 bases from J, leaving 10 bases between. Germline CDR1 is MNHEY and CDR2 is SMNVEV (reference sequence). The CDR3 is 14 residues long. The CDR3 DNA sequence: TGTGCCAGCAGTCCGTCGACAACTGGAAACACCATATATTTT. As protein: CASSPSTTGNTIYF.

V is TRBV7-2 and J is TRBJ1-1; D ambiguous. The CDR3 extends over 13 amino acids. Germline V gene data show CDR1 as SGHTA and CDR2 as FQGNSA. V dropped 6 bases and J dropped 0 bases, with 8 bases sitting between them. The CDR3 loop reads CASSPGMNTEAFF. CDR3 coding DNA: TGTGCCAGCAGTCCGGGGATGAACACTGAAGCTTTCTTT.

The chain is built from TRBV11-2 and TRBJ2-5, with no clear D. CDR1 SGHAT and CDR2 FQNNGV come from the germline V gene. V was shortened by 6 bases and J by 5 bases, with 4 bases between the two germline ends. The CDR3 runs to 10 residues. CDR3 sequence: CASSSETQYF. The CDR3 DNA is TGTGCCAGCAGTTCGGAGACCCAGTACTTC.

Written as DNA, the CDR3 is TGTGCCAGCAGTTCAATCTCGGGACAGGGGTCGTCCTACACCTTC. It translates to CASSSISGQGSSYTF. The chain is built from TRBV28 and TRBJ1-2, with 10 bases identical to TRBD1. The trim removed 4 bases at V and 10 bases at J, leaving 12 bases unmatched. CDR1 is MDHEN, CDR2 SYDVKM, per germline. This CDR3 region has 15 residues.

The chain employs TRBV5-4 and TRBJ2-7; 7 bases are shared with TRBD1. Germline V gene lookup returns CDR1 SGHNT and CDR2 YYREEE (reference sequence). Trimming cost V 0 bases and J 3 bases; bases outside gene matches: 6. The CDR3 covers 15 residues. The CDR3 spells CASSLENRDSYEQYF. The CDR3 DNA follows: TGTGCCAGCAGCTTGGAGAACCGGGACAGCTACGAGCAGTACTTC.

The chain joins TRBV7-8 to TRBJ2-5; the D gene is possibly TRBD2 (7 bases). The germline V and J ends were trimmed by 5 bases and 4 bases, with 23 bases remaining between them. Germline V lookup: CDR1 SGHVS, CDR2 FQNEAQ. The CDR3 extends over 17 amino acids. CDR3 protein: CASSPKGRGQWIETQYF. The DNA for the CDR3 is TGTGCCAGCAGCCCCAAGGGGCGGGGGCAGTGGATAGAGACCCAGTACTTC.

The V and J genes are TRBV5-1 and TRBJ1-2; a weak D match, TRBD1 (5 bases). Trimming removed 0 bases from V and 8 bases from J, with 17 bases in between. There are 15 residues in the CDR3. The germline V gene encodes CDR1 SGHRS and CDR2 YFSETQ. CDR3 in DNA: TGCGCCAGCAGCTTGGGGGCAGTTTTGGGGCGCGGCTACACCTTC. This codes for CASSLGAVLGRGYTF. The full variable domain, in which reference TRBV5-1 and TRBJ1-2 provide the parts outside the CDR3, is KAGVTQTPRYLIKTRGQQVTLSCSPISGHRSVSWYQQTPGQGLQFLFEYFSETQRNKGNFPGRFSGRQFSNSRSEMNVSTLELGDSALYLCASSLGAVLGRGYTFGSGTRLTVV.

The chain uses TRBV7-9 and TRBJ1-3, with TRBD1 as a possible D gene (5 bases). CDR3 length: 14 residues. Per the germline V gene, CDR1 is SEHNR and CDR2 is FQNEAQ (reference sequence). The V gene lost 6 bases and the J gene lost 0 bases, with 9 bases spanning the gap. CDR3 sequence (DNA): TGTGCCAGCAGGATCGACAGCTCTGGAAACACCATATATTTT. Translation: CASRIDSSGNTIYF.

CDR3 region: CASLMEGHEQYF. The CDR3 coding sequence is TGTGCCAGCCTTATGGAGGGGCACGAGCAGTACTTC. The genes are TRBV5-8 and TRBJ2-7, with D possibly being TRBD2 (6 bases). The CDR3 runs to 12 residues. The V gene's germline CDR1 is SGHTS and CDR2 YDEGEE. Trimming took 7 bases from V and 5 from J, leaving 13 bases between them.

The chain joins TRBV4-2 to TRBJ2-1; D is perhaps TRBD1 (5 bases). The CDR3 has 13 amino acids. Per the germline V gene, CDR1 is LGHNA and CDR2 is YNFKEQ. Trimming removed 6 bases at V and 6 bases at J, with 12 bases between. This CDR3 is CASRQPGFNEQFF. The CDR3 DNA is TGTGCCAGCAGACAACCAGGGTTCAATGAGCAGTTCTTC.